The source of this T cell receptor beta chain is a study of T cells after posttransplantation cyclophosphamide (TCRdb year 2016). A note on the overall study: Using TRB sequencing, the study followed how the T cell repertoire reconstituted after myeloablative bone marrow transplantation in which posttransplantation cyclophosphamide served as GVHD prophylaxis. Samples from 30 to 45 PTCy-treated patients and 15 to 20 related bone marrow donors of those patients were subjected to antigen receptor sequencing. TRB sequencing was performed on blood from all 35 or so PTCy patients with 1-year posttransplant specimens. Up to roughly 3 additional blood samples from 2 to 5.2 years after transplant were also TRB-sequenced in 3 patients, as was pretransplant blood from several patients. Because TRA and TRB clonality correlated tightly in about 9 samples, the subsequent TCR analyses were limited to TRB only. Public TRB sequences were checked against a database of over 3,000 sequences associated with responses to pathogens, tumor antigens, self-antigens and alloantigens.

CDR1 and CDR2, per the germline V gene (reference sequence), are SEHNR and FQNEAQ. Its CDR3 holds 17 amino acids, cysteine through phenylalanine. The entry retains the CDR3 DNA only, 51 bases that are in frame from base 1. V and J lose 2 bases and 0 bases, and a span of 14 bases separates them. Broader findings and caveats from the paper: Donor-recipient similarity was low at 1-2 months but rose over the first year, and later blood repertoires were often dominated by donor CD8+ memory clones. Across roughly 49 patients, TRB clonality was highly associated with recipient CMV seropositivity and CMV reactivation, and diversity in PTCy patients was similar to diversity in CNI/methotrexate controls. The TRB repertoires of T cells infiltrating skin or GI tract showed only limited overlap with the TRB repertoires of T cells in blood.

What the time point label conveys for this sample: posttransplant day relative to BM transplant. The treatment or condition label for this specimen denotes: high-dose cyclophosphamide on days +3 and +4 as single-agent GVHD prophylaxis. Busulfan and fludarabine conditioning, a related or unrelated marrow graft, and cyclophosphamide on days +3 and +4 were given to PTCy patients. PTCy-treated patients came from a prospective multi-institutional clinical trial. Peripheral blood and bone marrow mononuclear cells were isolated by Ficoll-Hypaque density centrifugation and were cryopreserved. This clone was counted a few times. The antigen this receptor binds is unknown. Base qualities are not provided; no much larger clone lies one nucleotide away. Genomic DNA was the input for TRB sequencing, which was run either with the immunoSEQ assay at survey resolution or with the hsTCRB kit. The authors' analysis ran thus. The immunoSEQ software handled initial read processing, and the LymphoSeq R package was used for repertoire analyses. Clonality was computed as 1 minus normalized Shannon entropy; Gini coefficient was also calculated for each TRB dataset. Phenotypes of unsorted samples were inferred by mapping TRB sequences from sorted subsets of the recipient or donor onto the same recipient's unsorted samples. TCRdb took this table from immuneACCESS and kept in-frame rearrangements with V and J called. Such tables lack part of the clones; where checked against another copy, unresolved V genes explain under half of the gap, and the rest is unexplained. That table furnishes V, J and clone size, whereas the DNA furnished D and trimming. The table for this sample lists over 6,000 clones, none of them counted only once. Clones ranked in the top ten supply less than 6% of the sample.

The TCR was taken from a male patient younger than 35 who received an allogeneic stem cell transplant from an unrelated donor, was CMV-positive, and had acute and chronic GVHD. Where a transplant has occurred, the graft donor may have supplied some of the T cells. The sequenced sample was PBMCs, obtained after allogeneic stem cell transplant with posttransplant cyclophosphamide. Recombination joined TRBV7-9 with TRBJ2-1; 5 matching bases give a weak D call of TRBD1. The CDR3: CASSLWNRPSSYNEQFF. The sequenced DNA is TGTGCCAGCAGCTTATGGAACAGGCCGAGCTCCTACAATGAGCAGTTCTTC.